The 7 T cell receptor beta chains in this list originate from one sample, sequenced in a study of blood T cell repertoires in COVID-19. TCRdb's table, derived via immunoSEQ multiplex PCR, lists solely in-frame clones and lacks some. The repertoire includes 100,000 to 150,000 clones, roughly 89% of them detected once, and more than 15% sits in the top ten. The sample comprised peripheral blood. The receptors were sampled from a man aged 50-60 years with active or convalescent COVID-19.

The CDR3 here is CASTPPGSNYGYTF. The CDR3 nucleotides read TGTGCCAGCACCCCCCCGGGTTCGAACTATGGCTACACCTTC. This chain uses TRBV9 with TRBJ1-2; no clear D gene. The CDR3 extends over 14 amino acids. V shed 6 bases and J shed 2 bases, with 14 bases lying between them. Per the germline V gene, CDR1 is SGDLS and CDR2 is YYNGEE.

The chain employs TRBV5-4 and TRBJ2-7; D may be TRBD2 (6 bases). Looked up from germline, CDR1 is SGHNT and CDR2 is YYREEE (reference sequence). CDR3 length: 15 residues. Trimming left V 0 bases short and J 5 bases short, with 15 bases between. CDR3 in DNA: TGTGCCAGCAGCTTGGTATGGGCGGGGCGGCACGAGCAGTACTTC. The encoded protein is CASSLVWAGRHEQYF.

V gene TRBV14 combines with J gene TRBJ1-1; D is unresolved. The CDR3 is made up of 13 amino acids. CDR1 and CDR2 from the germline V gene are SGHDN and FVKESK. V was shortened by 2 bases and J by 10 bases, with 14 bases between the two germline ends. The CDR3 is CASSQNEAVAAFF. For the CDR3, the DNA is TGTGCCAGCAGCCAAAATGAGGCGGTGGCAGCTTTCTTT.

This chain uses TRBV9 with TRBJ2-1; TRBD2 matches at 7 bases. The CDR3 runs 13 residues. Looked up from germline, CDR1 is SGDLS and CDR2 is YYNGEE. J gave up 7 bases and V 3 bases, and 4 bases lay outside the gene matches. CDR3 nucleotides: TGTGCCAGCAGCGCAGCGGGGAGAAATGAGCAGTTCTTC. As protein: CASSAAGRNEQFF.

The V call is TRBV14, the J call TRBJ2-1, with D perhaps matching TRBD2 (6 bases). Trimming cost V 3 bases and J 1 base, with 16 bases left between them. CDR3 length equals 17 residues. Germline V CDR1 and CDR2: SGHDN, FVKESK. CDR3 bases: TGTGCCAGCAGCCACGCCTCGGGCGGGGAGTCCTACAATGAGCAGTTCTTC. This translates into CASSHASGGESYNEQFF.

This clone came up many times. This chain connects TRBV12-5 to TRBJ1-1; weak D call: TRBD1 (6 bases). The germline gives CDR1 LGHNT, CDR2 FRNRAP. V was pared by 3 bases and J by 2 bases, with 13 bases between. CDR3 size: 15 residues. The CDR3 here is CASGLGRGINTEAFF. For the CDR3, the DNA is TGTGCTAGTGGTTTAGGTAGGGGGATCAACACTGAAGCTTTCTTT.

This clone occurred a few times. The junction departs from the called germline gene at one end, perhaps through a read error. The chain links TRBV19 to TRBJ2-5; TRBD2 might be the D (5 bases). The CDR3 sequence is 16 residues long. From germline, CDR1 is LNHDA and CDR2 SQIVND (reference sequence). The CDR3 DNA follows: TGTGCCAGTAGTATCGTAGGACGTCGGGGAAGAGAGGCCCAGTACTTC. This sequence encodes CASSIVGRRGREAQYF.